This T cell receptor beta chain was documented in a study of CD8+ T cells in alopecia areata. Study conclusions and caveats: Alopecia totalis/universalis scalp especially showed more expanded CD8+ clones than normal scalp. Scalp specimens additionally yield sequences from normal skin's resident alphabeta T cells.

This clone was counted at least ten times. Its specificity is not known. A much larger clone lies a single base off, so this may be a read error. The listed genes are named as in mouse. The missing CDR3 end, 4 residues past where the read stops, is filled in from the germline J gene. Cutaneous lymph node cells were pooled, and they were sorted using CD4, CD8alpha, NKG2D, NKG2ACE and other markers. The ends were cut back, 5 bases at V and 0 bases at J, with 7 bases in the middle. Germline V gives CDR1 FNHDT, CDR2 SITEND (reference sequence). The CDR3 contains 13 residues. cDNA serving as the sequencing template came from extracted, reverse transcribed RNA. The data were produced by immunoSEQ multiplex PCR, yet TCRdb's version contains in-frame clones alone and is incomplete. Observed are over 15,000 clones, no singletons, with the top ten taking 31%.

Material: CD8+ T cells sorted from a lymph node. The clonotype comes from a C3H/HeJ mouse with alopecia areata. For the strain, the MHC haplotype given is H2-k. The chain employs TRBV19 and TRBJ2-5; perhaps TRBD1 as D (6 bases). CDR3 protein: CASRDSNQDTQYF. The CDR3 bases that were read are TGTGCCAGCAGGGACAGTAACCAAGAC.